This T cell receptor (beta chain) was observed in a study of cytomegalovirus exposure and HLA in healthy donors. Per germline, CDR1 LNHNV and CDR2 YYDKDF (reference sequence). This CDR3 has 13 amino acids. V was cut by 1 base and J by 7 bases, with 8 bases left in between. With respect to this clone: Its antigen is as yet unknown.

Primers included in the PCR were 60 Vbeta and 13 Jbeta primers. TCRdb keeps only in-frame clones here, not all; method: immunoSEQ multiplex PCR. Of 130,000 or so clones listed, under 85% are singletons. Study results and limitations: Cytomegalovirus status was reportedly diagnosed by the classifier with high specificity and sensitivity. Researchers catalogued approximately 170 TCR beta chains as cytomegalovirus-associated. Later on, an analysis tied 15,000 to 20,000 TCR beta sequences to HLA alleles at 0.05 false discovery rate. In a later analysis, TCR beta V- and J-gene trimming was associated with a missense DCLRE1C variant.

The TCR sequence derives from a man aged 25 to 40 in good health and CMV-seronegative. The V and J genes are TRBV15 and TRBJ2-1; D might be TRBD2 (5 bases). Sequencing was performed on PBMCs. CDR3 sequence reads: CATSRGRGNEQFF. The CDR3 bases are TGTGCCACCAGCAGAGGTCGGGGTAATGAGCAGTTCTTC.